This T cell receptor beta chain was sequenced in a study of T cells in Graves' hyperthyroidism and ophthalmopathy. V lost 7 bases, J lost 7 bases, and 21 bases lay in between. There are 15 residues in the CDR3. The germline gives CDR1 KGHDR, CDR2 SFDVKD. RNA transcripts gave rise to amplified TCR beta CDR3 regions. With the HTBI primer set, the TCR CDR3 went through a first round of RT-PCR. MiXCR, applied by TCRdb to the multiplex PCR reads, yields one record per CDR3 protein. The sample consists of hundreds of thousands of distinct CDR3 sequences, over 40% of them appearing once. Many counts were recorded for this clonotype.

The receptor comes from an adult man with Graves' disease, either hyperthyroidism or ophthalmopathy (not recorded which). The rearrangement uses TRBV24-1 and TRBJ1-2, with a tentative D call TRBD1 (6 bases). The sequenced sample consisted of peripheral blood or thyroid tissue (not recorded which). The CDR3 nucleotides are TGTGCCACCAGCCAGACAGGAAAAGAGACGAGTGGCTACACCTTC. Protein product: CATSQTGKETSGYTF.